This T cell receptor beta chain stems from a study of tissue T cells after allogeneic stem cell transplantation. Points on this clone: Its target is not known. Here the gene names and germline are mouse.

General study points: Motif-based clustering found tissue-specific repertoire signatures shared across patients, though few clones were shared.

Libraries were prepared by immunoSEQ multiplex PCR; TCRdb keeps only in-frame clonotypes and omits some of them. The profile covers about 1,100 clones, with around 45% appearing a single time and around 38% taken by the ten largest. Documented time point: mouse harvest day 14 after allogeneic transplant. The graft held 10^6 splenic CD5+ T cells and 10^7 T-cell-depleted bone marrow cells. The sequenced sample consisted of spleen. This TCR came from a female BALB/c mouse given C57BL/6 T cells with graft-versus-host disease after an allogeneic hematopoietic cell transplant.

The CDR3 is CASRAGTGGSAETLYF. CDR3 bases read: TGTGCCAGCAGAGCCGGGACTGGGGGTAGTGCAGAAACGCTGTAT. The genes are TRBV15 and TRBJ2-3, with TRBD2 identical over 11 bases. Read coverage stops 1 residue before the CDR3 terminus; the germline J gene supplies the remainder. Germline CDR1 SGHND, CDR2 FRSKSL. V lost 6 bases to trimming and J lost 0 bases; unmatched junction nucleotides: 5. The CDR3 has 16 amino acids.